This T cell receptor beta chain came from a study of blood T cell repertoires in COVID-19. Overall study context: PBMCs, B-cell-depleted T cells, or T cells provided the cDNA or gDNA that made up the material.

Here immunoSEQ multiplex PCR was the method, and the copy in TCRdb shows in-frame clones only, minus some. The sample carries around 190,000 clones, approximately 83% recorded once. V lost 0 bases and J lost 5, with 14 bases in between. CDR3 length: 16 residues. Per the germline V gene, CDR1 is LGHNA and CDR2 is YSLEER. The V and J genes are TRBV4-3 and TRBJ1-3, with D tentatively TRBD1 (5 bases). The sequence was collected from a human donor in a cohort sampled during active COVID-19. The sequenced sample was peripheral blood. In nucleotides, the CDR3 is TGCGCCAGCAGCCAAGATACTATGGGGCTAAGAAACACCATATATTTT. Translated: CASSQDTMGLRNTIYF.